Presented here are 15 T cell receptor beta chains from one specimen sequenced in a study of T-cell memory formation after mild COVID-19. TCRdb re-called the 5' RACE reads with MiXCR, one entry per CDR3 protein. Here the sample spans about 360,000 distinct CDR3 sequences, approximately 15% being singletons. Sequencing was performed on PBMCs or a T cell subset sorted from them (not recorded which). These receptor sequences come from a man aged 18 to 35 who had mild COVID-19 (a few samples of this study predate the infection). Cell type and time point are not known.

This clonotype was seen at least ten times. This chain links TRBV5-1 with TRBJ2-3; D is undetermined. Trimming shortened V by 4 bases and J by 2 bases, and 8 bases separated the two germline ends. Germline loops: CDR1 SGHRS, CDR2 YFSETQ. The CDR3 extends over 13 amino acids. The CDR3 coding sequence is TGCGCCAGCAGCGCCCTACACACAGATACGCAGTATTTT. It codes for CASSALHTDTQYF. Complete variable domain (other parts from reference TRBV5-1 and TRBJ2-3): KAGVTQTPRYLIKTRGQQVTLSCSPISGHRSVSWYQQTPGQGLQFLFEYFSETQRNKGNFPGRFSGRQFSNSRSEMNVSTLELGDSALYLCASSALHTDTQYFGPGTRLTVL.

This chain joins TRBV30 and TRBJ2-1; TRBD2 matches at 10 bases. The V gene's germline CDR1 is GTSNPN and CDR2 SVGIG (reference sequence). This CDR3 is 15 amino acids long. The ends lost 4 bases at V and 4 bases at J; junction bases unmatched: 7. The CDR3, as DNA: TGTGCCTGGACTTTTAGCGGGGGGCAGTACAATGAGCAGTTCTTC. Protein sequence: CAWTFSGGQYNEQFF. Full variable domain (remainder filled in from reference TRBV30 and TRBJ2-1): SQTIHQWPATLVQPVGSPLSLECTVEGTSNPNLYWYRQAAGRGLQLLFYSVGIGQISSEVPQNLSASRPQDRQFILSSKKLLLSDSGFYLCAWTFSGGQYNEQFFGPGTRLTVL.

This clonotype has only a few counts. The V call is TRBV27, the J call TRBJ2-7; 8 nucleotides match TRBD1. The length of the CDR3 is 14 residues. Germline V gene sequence: CDR1 MNHEY, CDR2 SMNVEV (reference sequence). Unmatched junction bases numbered 6, after V lost 6 bases and J lost 2 bases. CDR3 coding DNA: TGTGCCAGCAGGACTCTGACAGGGGCCTACGAGCAGTACGTC. Its protein product is CASRTLTGAYEQYV.

V is TRBV6-2 or TRBV6-3 and J is TRBJ2-3; possible D gene TRBD1, 6 bases. Germline V gives CDR1 MNHEY, CDR2 SVGEGT. The CDR3 runs 13 residues. V was shortened by 5 bases and J by 4 bases, with 10 bases between the two germline ends. The CDR3 here is CASSTPGADTQYF. CDR3 DNA: TGTGCCAGCAGTACCCCAGGGGCAGATACGCAGTATTTT.

This clonotype was counted a few times. The genes are TRBV6-5 and TRBJ1-5, with D tentatively TRBD1 (6 bases). The CDR3 is made up of 17 amino acids. Trimming pared 5 bases from V and 7 bases from J, leaving 24 bases between. Germline V gene lookup returns CDR1 MNHEY and CDR2 SVGAGI. The CDR3 loop is CASSRSRGGPDPQPQHF. The CDR3 DNA sequence: TGTGCCAGCAGTCGTTCGCGAGGGGGGCCCGATCCCCAGCCCCAGCATTTT.

This clonotype was seen just once. The J gene is TRBJ2-3, the V gene TRBV20-1, with D possibly matching TRBD1 (5 bases). The CDR3 consists of 13 residues. The germline V gene encodes CDR1 DFQATT and CDR2 SNEGSKA (reference sequence). In DNA, the CDR3 is TGCAGGGCCAGTCGAGGACACACAGATACGCAGTATTTT. This gives the protein CRASRGHTDTQYF.

The CDR3 here is CASSQRGLALYEQYF. DNA of the CDR3: TGTGCCAGCAGCCAGCGGGGACTAGCCCTCTACGAGCAGTACTTC. The chain carries TRBV3-1 and TRBJ2-7; the match to TRBD2 covers 9 bases. The length of the CDR3 is 15 residues. In germline, CDR1 is LGHDT, CDR2 YNNKEL (reference sequence). V dropped 3 bases and J dropped 3; count of bases not matched to a gene: 6.

This clonotype was found a few times. V is TRBV5-1 and J is TRBJ2-7, with D possibly TRBD1 on 5 matching bases. The CDR3 contains 12 residues. The germline V and J ends were trimmed by 4 bases and 3 bases, with 8 bases remaining between them. CDR1 and CDR2 from the germline V gene are SGHRS and YFSETQ. The CDR3 DNA reads TGCGCCAGCAGCGCCGACAGCTACGAGCAGTACTTC. Translation gives CASSADSYEQYF.

The chain couples TRBV20-1 to TRBJ2-5; D is ambiguous. The CDR3 length is 14 residues. Per the germline V gene, CDR1 is DFQATT and CDR2 is SNEGSKA (reference sequence). V dropped 3 bases and J dropped 2 bases, with 13 bases sitting between them. The DNA of the CDR3 is TGCAGTGCTAGCAGCGTCCTGGGGCAAGAGACCCAGTACTTC. The encoded protein is CSASSVLGQETQYF.

This clonotype was observed many times. This sequence joins TRBV7-9 and TRBJ2-1; weak D call: TRBD2 (5 bases). V was pared by 1 base and J by 7 bases, with 8 bases between. Germline CDR1 reads SEHNR; CDR2 reads FQNEAQ (reference sequence). The CDR3 loop spans 13 amino acids. CDR3 nucleotides: TGTGCCAGCAGCTTAGGAGGGCTGAATGAGCAGTTCTTC. This gives the protein CASSLGGLNEQFF.

A remark on this clonotype: The junction shows a germline mismatch at one end, possibly a read error. V gene TRBV4-1 combines with J gene TRBJ2-1; 7 positions match TRBD2. The CDR3 consists of 17 residues. Per the germline V gene, CDR1 is MGHRA and CDR2 is YSYEKL. The CDR3 region has the DNA TGCGCCGGCAGCCGCCGGGGGGTTCCAAGGGGATACAATGAGCAGTTCTTC. It translates to CAGSRRGVPRGYNEQFF.

The CDR3 DNA reads as TGTGCCAGCTCACCAAGTGGCGGGCGGCCTGCGAAGCAGTACTTC. It yields the protein CASSPSGGRPAKQYF. The chain has TRBV18 and TRBJ2-7; a possible D gene is TRBD2 (5 bases). The V gene's germline CDR1 is KGHSH and CDR2 LQKENI. The V gene lost 2 bases and the J gene lost 8 bases, with 19 bases spanning the gap. CDR3 length: 15 residues.

This clonotype occurred a few times. The genes are TRBV4-1 and TRBJ2-3; TRBD1 matches at 10 bases. Germline V CDR1 and CDR2: MGHRA, YSYEKL. V was pared by 0 bases and J by 2 bases, with 5 bases of the junction left unmatched. There are 17 residues in the CDR3. This chain's CDR3 is CASSQEDRGLTTDTQYF. The CDR3 coding sequence is TGCGCCAGCAGCCAAGAAGACAGGGGGCTAACCACAGATACGCAGTATTTT.

This sequence joins TRBV11-2 and TRBJ2-2; a possible D gene is TRBD2 (7 bases). CDR1 and CDR2 (germline): SGHAT, FQNNGV. There are 15 residues in the CDR3. The V end lost 8 bases, the J end lost 6 bases, and 19 bases lay between the germline ends. The CDR3 spells CASRPGGRGAGELFF. CDR3 bases: TGTGCCAGCCGCCCCGGGGGGCGCGGGGCCGGGGAGCTGTTTTTT.

This clonotype was detected ten times or more. The V gene is TRBV18, the J gene TRBJ2-7; 7 bases map to TRBD1. The CDR3 is 14 residues long. Germline V gene lookup returns CDR1 KGHSH and CDR2 LQKENI. V shed 4 bases and J 5 bases; nucleotides not matched to a gene: 8. The CDR3 region is CASSHSTGFDEQYV. The CDR3 DNA follows: TGTGCCAGCTCACACTCGACAGGGTTCGACGAGCAGTACGTC.